The T cell receptor (beta chain) described here comes from a study of blood T cell repertoires in COVID-19 (dated by TCRdb to 2018 to 2021). Background for the entire study: The collaborator samples originated in the United States, Italy and Spain and spanned the acute and convalescent phases of COVID-19. The prospective study material was composed of cDNA or gDNA derived from T cells, B-cell-depleted T cells, or PBMCs. Subjects who had been exposed to COVID-19, were actively infected with it, or had recovered from it provided the deeply sampled blood TCRbeta repertoires that made up the dataset. The repertoires were released in a freely available public database intended as a resource for research on the immune response to SARS-CoV-2. The samples were drawn from two sources: the first 160 participants of the ongoing ImmuneRACE study, and 950 to 1,500 subjects contributed by 6 global collaborators. The sample metadata nearly always contained a de-identified subject ID, COVID-19 status, age in years and sex. Where available, HLA class I and class II types were taken from metadata supplied by the sample provider and were not determined by assay-based typing.

Inclusive of the bounding cysteine and phenylalanine, the CDR3 is 17 residues long. Just CDR3 DNA is preserved here, 51 bases in frame from base 1. V is shortened by 0 bases, J by 0 bases, and the region joining them spans 12 bases. Via the germline V gene, CDR1 is MGHRA and CDR2 YSYEKL. Overall study results and their limits: The amount of clinical and demographic metadata varied by source and participant and was provided uncurated.

Comment on this clone: Its antigen specificity is not known. Base-call qualities are not available, and no considerably larger clone is one nucleotide away.

TCRbeta CDR3 regions were amplified from genomic DNA by means of the immunoSEQ Assay, a bias-controlled multiplex PCR. As for how the authors treated the data: The number of nucleated cells in each sample was estimated from the amplification of reference gene primers within the assay. To quantify the absolute abundance of each unique TCRbeta CDR3 rearrangement, sequence reads were collapsed and filtered. Productive Simpson clonality was computed per sample as the square root of Simpson's diversity index over productive rearrangements. TCRdb mirrors the immuneACCESS table, restricted to in-frame sequences. Some clones are absent from its copies; in checked studies, under half trace to an unresolved V gene, and the reason for the others is unknown. The V and J calls and clone size were taken over from that table, and D and trimming were inferred from the DNA. The sample contains more than 150,000 clones, roughly four fifths of them found a single time. Under 8.5% of the sample goes to the ten largest clones.

Whole blood was collected in K2EDTA tubes by collaborating institutions according to the institutions' own protocols. For TCRbeta analysis, collaborator samples were shipped as frozen whole blood, as isolated PBMCs, or as DNA extracted from either sample type. The sequence was collected from a human donor in a cohort sampled during active COVID-19. Sequenced: peripheral blood. The sequence is built from TRBV4-1 and TRBJ2-1; a weak D assignment points to TRBD2 (5 bases agree). The CDR3 protein: CASSQDIASRSYNEQFF. The nucleotide sequence is given as TGCGCCAGCAGCCAAGATATCGCTAGCCGCTCCTACAATGAGCAGTTCTTC.